The 27 T cell receptor beta chains presented below share a single source sample, sequenced in a study of blood T cell repertoires in COVID-19. Here immunoSEQ multiplex PCR was the method, and the copy in TCRdb shows in-frame clones only, minus some. Among about 59,000 clones listed, 91% were seen once. The sequenced material came from peripheral blood. The origin of the receptors is a human donor in a cohort sampled during active COVID-19.

V gene TRBV6-5 combines with J gene TRBJ1-5; 9 nucleotides match TRBD1. V shed 4 bases, J shed 3 bases, and the junction held 4 bases outside the gene matches. The CDR3 is made up of 15 amino acids. CDR1 and CDR2 (germline): MNHEY, SVGAGI. This CDR3 is CASSFDRGDNQPQHF. CDR3 in DNA: TGTGCCAGCAGTTTTGACAGGGGGGACAATCAGCCCCAGCATTTT.

This sequence joins TRBV5-1 and TRBJ2-6, with D perhaps matching TRBD1 (6 bases). Germline V CDR1 and CDR2: SGHRS, YFSETQ. This CDR3 has 20 residues. Trimming took 4 bases from V and 4 from J, leaving 27 bases between them. DNA of the CDR3: TGCGCCAGCAGCCGAGGGCCGGGACAAGCCTCTTCTTTGGGGGCCAACGTCCTGACTTTC. Residues: CASSRGPGQASSLGANVLTF.

This clone occurred once. This sequence joins TRBV30 and TRBJ1-1; D gene unclear. Between the trimmed V and J ends, which lost 8 bases and 0 bases, there was a span of 10 bases. From germline, CDR1 is GTSNPN and CDR2 SVGIG (reference sequence). The CDR3 runs to 12 residues. The CDR3 sequence: CASDNMNTEAFF. CDR3 coding DNA: TGTGCCAGCGATAATATGAACACTGAAGCTTTCTTT.

This chain links TRBV29-1 with TRBJ2-3, with 7 bases matching TRBD2. Germline values: CDR1 SQVTM, CDR2 ANQGSEA. J lost 4 bases, V lost 5 bases, and 6 bases had no gene match. CDR3 length: 13 amino acids. The CDR3 loop is CSVSERGSDTQYF. Written as DNA, the CDR3 is TGCAGCGTTAGCGAGCGGGGTTCAGATACGCAGTATTTT.

V gene TRBV18 combines with J gene TRBJ2-7; 8 positions agree with TRBD2. Germline CDR1 reads KGHSH; CDR2 reads LQKENI. J lost 1 base, V lost 2 bases, and 1 base had no gene match. This CDR3 spans 14 amino acids. The CDR3 coding sequence is TGTGCCAGCTCACCAACTAGCGGATCCTACGAGCAGTACTTC. It codes for CASSPTSGSYEQYF. Combining the CDR3 with reference TRBV18 and TRBJ2-7 gives the whole variable domain NAGVMQNPRHLVRRRGQEARLRCSPMKGHSHVYWYRQLPEEGLKFMVYLQKENIIDESGMPKERFSAEFPKEGPSILRIQQVVRGDSAAYFCASSPTSGSYEQYFGPGTRLTVT.

J is TRBJ2-1 and V is TRBV5-4; 7 positions agree with TRBD1. CDR1 SGHNT and CDR2 YYREEE come from the germline V gene (reference sequence). Unmatched junction bases numbered 4, after V lost 4 bases and J lost 0 bases. CDR3 length: 15 amino acids. The CDR3 here is CASSGRDSSYNEQFF. CDR3 DNA: TGTGCCAGCAGCGGCCGGGACAGCTCCTACAATGAGCAGTTCTTC.

CDR3 DNA: TGTGCCAGCAGCTTGGACAGGGCCGGGGCCGGGGAGCTGTTTTTT. As protein: CASSLDRAGAGELFF. The rearrangement joins TRBV5-4 to TRBJ2-2, with a weak D call TRBD1 (6 bases). Trimming took off 0 bases at V and 6 bases at J, with 12 bases between the two ends. CDR1 is SGHNT, CDR2 YYREEE, per germline (reference sequence). The CDR3 contains 15 residues.

CDR3 nucleotides: TGTGCCAGCAGTTTATCCGGGTTCCGGCGGGATGAGCAGTTCTTC. This sequence encodes CASSLSGFRRDEQFF. This rearrangement joins TRBV28 to TRBJ2-1, with D possibly matching TRBD2 (5 bases). Trimming pared 1 base from V and 8 bases from J, leaving 15 bases between. CDR1 is MDHEN and CDR2 is SYDVKM in the germline V gene. The CDR3 extends over 15 amino acids.

The V call is TRBV12-3 or TRBV12-4, the J call TRBJ1-4, with D unresolved. Trimming cost V 7 bases and J 7 bases, with 10 bases left between them. The CDR3 length is 12 residues. The CDR3 DNA reads TGTGCCAGCACCTCCCCTCCTGAAAAACTGTTTTTT. It encodes CASTSPPEKLFF.

This clone was counted between two and nine times. Here the CDR3 DNA reads TGCGCCAGCAGGCCGGGACAGGGGGCGCGAGAGCAGTACTTC. This encodes CASRPGQGAREQYF. V gene TRBV10-1 combines with J gene TRBJ2-7; 12 bases are a match to TRBD1. V gave up 6 bases and J gave up 7 bases; unmatched junction bases: 7. The CDR3 is made up of 14 amino acids. Germline V gene data show CDR1 as WNHNN and CDR2 as SYGVQD (reference sequence).

This chain's CDR3 is CASKGGAIHEQYF. Here the CDR3 DNA reads TGTGCCAGCAAGGGGGGGGCCATCCACGAGCAGTACTTC. The rearrangement links TRBV28 to TRBJ2-7; perhaps TRBD2 as D (7 bases). Germline CDR1 is MDHEN and CDR2 is SYDVKM. The CDR3 sequence is 13 residues long. V lost 7 bases and J lost 5, with 15 bases in between.

This rearrangement joins TRBV11-2 to TRBJ2-7; TRBD1 agrees at 7 bases. Germline V CDR1 and CDR2: SGHAT, FQNNGV. V shed 5 bases and J 4 bases; nucleotides not matched to a gene: 8. There are 14 residues in the CDR3. The CDR3 spells CASSPGTEGYEQYF. The CDR3 DNA reads TGTGCCAGCAGCCCCGGGACAGAGGGTTACGAGCAGTACTTC.

The chain uses TRBV15 and TRBJ2-7, with 7 bases fitting TRBD2. The ends lost 0 bases at V and 3 bases at J; junction bases unmatched: 8. Germline CDR1 is LNHNV and CDR2 is YYDKDF (reference sequence). This CDR3 comprises 16 residues. In DNA form, the CDR3 reads TGTGCCACCAGCAGAGACGGGGAGGGAAGGAACTACGAGCAGTACTTC. This encodes CATSRDGEGRNYEQYF.

The gene calls are TRBV27 and TRBJ2-7; the match to TRBD1 covers 7 bases. CDR1 is MNHEY, CDR2 SMNVEV, per germline (reference sequence). The CDR3 spans 15 residues. V gave up 3 bases and J gave up 0 bases; unmatched junction bases: 5. CDR3 sequence (DNA): TGTGCCAGCAGTTTGGGCAGGGGGAGCTCCTACGAGCAGTACTTC. The encoded protein is CASSLGRGSSYEQYF.

This clone was seen a few times. The V and J genes are TRBV19 and TRBJ1-2; 9 bases align to TRBD1. V lost 1 base and J lost 8; bases outside the gene matches: 8. This CDR3 is 15 amino acids long. Germline V gene lookup returns CDR1 LNHDA and CDR2 SQIVND (reference sequence). Here the CDR3 reads CASSIVGTGSSGYTF. CDR3 coding DNA: TGTGCCAGTAGTATAGTGGGGACAGGGTCGTCGGGCTACACCTTC.

This clone was seen once. This chain connects TRBV6-5 to TRBJ2-1, with D unresolved. V was trimmed by 7 bases and J by 4 bases, leaving 5 bases between them. This CDR3 comprises 11 residues. Germline V lookup: CDR1 MNHEY, CDR2 SVGAGI. CDR3 sequence reads: CASTRYNEQFF. The CDR3, as DNA: TGTGCCAGCACCAGGTACAATGAGCAGTTCTTC.

This clone was recorded only once. The chain joins TRBV5-4 to TRBJ1-2; 10 nucleotides align to TRBD1. Germline-derived CDR1 and CDR2 are SGHNT and YYREEE (reference sequence). V shed 7 bases and J 6 bases; nucleotides not matched to a gene: 6. This CDR3 is 13 amino acids long. The CDR3 sequence: CASCRGTGDGYTF. DNA for the CDR3: TGTGCCAGCTGTAGGGGGACAGGGGATGGCTACACCTTC.

This chain links TRBV5-1 with TRBJ2-5; no clear D gene. Germline loops: CDR1 SGHRS, CDR2 YFSETQ. This CDR3 has 14 residues. V was trimmed by 0 bases and J by 2 bases, leaving 8 bases between them. CDR3 sequence reads: CASSLEEDQETQYF. CDR3 in DNA: TGCGCCAGCAGCTTGGAAGAGGATCAAGAGACCCAGTACTTC. The full variable domain, rest sourced from reference TRBV5-1 and TRBJ2-5, is KAGVTQTPRYLIKTRGQQVTLSCSPISGHRSVSWYQQTPGQGLQFLFEYFSETQRNKGNFPGRFSGRQFSNSRSEMNVSTLELGDSALYLCASSLEEDQETQYFGPGTRLLVL.

The chain carries TRBV13 and TRBJ1-2, with D perhaps TRBD1 (5 bases). The CDR3 consists of 12 residues. The V gene lost 5 bases and the J gene lost 6 bases, with 10 bases spanning the gap. The germline V gene encodes CDR1 PRHDT and CDR2 FYEKMQ (reference sequence). The CDR3 nucleotides read TGTGCCAGCAGCCCACGACAGCATGGCTACACCTTC. Its protein is CASSPRQHGYTF.

The rearrangement links TRBV7-2 to TRBJ1-2; TRBD1 aligns across 7 bases. The germline gives CDR1 SGHTA, CDR2 FQGNSA. Trimming removed 4 bases from V and 1 base from J; junction bases left unmatched: 3. CDR3 length equals 14 residues. CDR3 region: CASSWGQLNYGYTF. CDR3 coding DNA: TGTGCCAGCAGCTGGGGACAGCTTAACTATGGCTACACCTTC.

The gene calls are TRBV4-1 and TRBJ1-1; TRBD1 matches at 12 bases. CDR1 and CDR2 from the germline V gene are MGHRA and YSYEKL. V shed 4 bases, J shed 5 bases, and the junction held 14 bases outside the gene matches. The CDR3 covers 18 residues. DNA of the CDR3: TGCGCCAGCAGCCTCGTCGTCGGGACAGGGGGCATGAGGACTGAAGCTTTCTTT. This codes for CASSLVVGTGGMRTEAFF.

The rearrangement links TRBV5-1 to TRBJ1-1; D is undetermined. This CDR3 has 13 amino acids. The germline V gene has CDR1 SGHRS and CDR2 YFSETQ. V was pared by 4 bases and J by 0 bases, with 7 bases between. CDR3 sequence (DNA): TGCGCCAGCAGCGGTCAGATGAACACTGAAGCTTTCTTT. This encodes CASSGQMNTEAFF.

V is TRBV24-1 and J is TRBJ2-1; 10 bases match TRBD2. The CDR3 extends over 16 amino acids. With 2 bases clipped from V and 4 bases from J, the junction kept 4 bases outside the gene matches. Germline V gives CDR1 KGHDR, CDR2 SFDVKD. The CDR3 DNA reads TGTGCCACCAGTGATTCGAGCGGGAGGGAATACAATGAGCAGTTCTTC. Its protein product is CATSDSSGREYNEQFF.

This clone is a singleton in its sample. The V and J genes are TRBV19 and TRBJ1-6; 11 bases are a match to TRBD1. This CDR3 has 15 residues. Unmatched junction bases numbered 7, after V lost 6 bases and J lost 9 bases. Germline values: CDR1 LNHDA, CDR2 SQIVND (reference sequence). The chain's CDR3 is CASRDRGHLISPLHF. The CDR3 nucleotides read TGTGCCAGTAGGGACAGGGGGCATCTCATTTCACCCCTCCACTTT.

This clone was recorded only once. The chain carries TRBV28 and TRBJ1-3; possible D gene TRBD1, 5 bases. With 4 bases removed from V and 4 bases from J, the gap between germline ends came to 11 bases. CDR3 length: 14 residues. Germline V gene sequence: CDR1 MDHEN, CDR2 SYDVKM. The CDR3 spells CASSSRVSGNTIYF. CDR3 sequence (DNA): TGTGCCAGCAGTTCCAGGGTTTCGGGAAACACCATATATTTT.

This chain joins TRBV19 and TRBJ1-2, with D perhaps TRBD1 (5 bases). CDR3 length equals 16 residues. The germline V and J ends were trimmed by 3 bases and 2 bases, with 16 bases remaining between them. Germline CDR1 and CDR2: LNHDA and SQIVND (reference sequence). In DNA, the CDR3 is TGTGCCAGTAGTATGGCTACCGGCAGGGCAAACTATGGCTACACCTTC. Translation: CASSMATGRANYGYTF.

The rearrangement joins TRBV28 to TRBJ2-1, with D perhaps TRBD1 (6 bases). The V end lost 6 bases, the J end lost 8 bases, and 20 bases lay between the germline ends. There are 15 residues in the CDR3. Per the germline V gene, CDR1 is MDHEN and CDR2 is SYDVKM. Written as DNA, the CDR3 is TGTGCCAGCAGGGTGGGGCGGGTCCCAGGGGATGAGCAGTTCTTC. This codes for CASRVGRVPGDEQFF. Combining the CDR3 with reference TRBV28 and TRBJ2-1 gives the whole variable domain DVKVTQSSRYLVKRTGEKVFLECVQDMDHENMFWYRQDPGLGLRLIYFSYDVKMKEKGDIPEGYSVSREKKERFSLILESASTNQTSMYLCASRVGRVPGDEQFFGPGTRLTVL.